These 18 T cell receptor beta chains came from one sample sequenced in a study of PD-1 blockade in classical Hodgkin lymphoma. Each patient experienced a relapse that followed autologous stem cell transplantation, and brentuximab vedotin exposure varied. Repertoires were generated with immunoSEQ multiplex PCR, while TCRdb's copy carries only in-frame clones and drops some. Of some 58,000 clones listed, approximately 90% were seen once; the top ten hold around 5%. The input for sequencing was peripheral blood mononuclear cells (PBMCs), taken before the second cycle of nivolumab. These receptors were obtained from a human donor with classical Hodgkin lymphoma.

V is TRBV19 and J is TRBJ2-1; D is unresolved. This CDR3 is built from 16 residues. CDR1 is LNHDA, CDR2 SQIVND, per germline (reference sequence). The germline V and J ends were trimmed by 5 bases and 0 bases, with 14 bases remaining between them. CDR3 region: CASSELPPYSYNEQFF. As DNA, the CDR3 is TGTGCCAGTAGTGAACTACCCCCCTACTCCTACAATGAGCAGTTCTTC.

This clone showed up just a few times. V is TRBV27 and J is TRBJ1-5; tentatively, D is TRBD1 (6 bases). Germline V gene lookup returns CDR1 MNHEY and CDR2 SMNVEV (reference sequence). This CDR3 has 15 residues. The V end lost 0 bases, the J end lost 7 bases, and 13 bases lay between the germline ends. The CDR3 DNA reads TGTGCCAGCAGTTTATCGAAACAGGGTGGCCAGCCCCAGCATTTT. It yields the protein CASSLSKQGGQPQHF.

The genes are TRBV9 and TRBJ2-1, with 7 bases fitting TRBD2. With 0 bases clipped from V and 3 bases from J, the junction kept 6 bases outside the gene matches. The germline CDR1 and CDR2 sequences are SGDLS and YYNGEE. The CDR3 extends over 16 amino acids. As DNA, the CDR3 is TGTGCCAGCAGCGTAGCAGCGGGGTCAGGCTACAATGAGCAGTTCTTC. Encoded protein: CASSVAAGSGYNEQFF.

The chain carries TRBV2 and TRBJ2-7; maybe TRBD1 (5 bases). Trimming removed 3 bases from V and 0 bases from J, with 15 bases in between. Germline lookup yields CDR1 SNHLY and CDR2 FYNNEI. The CDR3 has 16 amino acids. The CDR3 DNA reads as TGTGCCAGCAGTGAGAGAGCCAGGGTTCCCTCCTACGAGCAGTACTTC. Its translation is CASSERARVPSYEQYF.

This clone has only a few counts. The rearrangement links TRBV27 to TRBJ1-5; no clear D gene. With 5 bases removed from V and 0 bases from J, the gap between germline ends came to 8 bases. This CDR3 is 14 amino acids long. The V gene's germline CDR1 is MNHEY and CDR2 SMNVEV (reference sequence). The CDR3 DNA reads as TGTGCCAGCAGTCGAGTCGATAGCAATCAGCCCCAGCATTTT. This translates into CASSRVDSNQPQHF.

This clone was seen a single time. The V gene is TRBV11-2, the J gene TRBJ2-1, with D perhaps assigned TRBD1 or TRBD2 (5 bases each). Trimming removed 8 bases from V and 5 bases from J, with 10 bases in between. The CDR3 extends over 12 amino acids. Germline-derived CDR1 and CDR2 are SGHAT and FQNNGV. The CDR3 sequence: CASGGFDNEQFF. CDR3 coding DNA: TGTGCCAGCGGGGGTTTTGACAATGAGCAGTTCTTC. The full variable domain, in which reference TRBV11-2 and TRBJ2-1 provide the parts outside the CDR3, is EAGVAQSPRYKIIEKRQSVAFWCNPISGHATLYWYQQILGQGPKLLIQFQNNGVVDDSQLPKDRFSAERLKGVDSTLKIQPAKLEDSAVYLCASGGFDNEQFFGPGTRLTVL.

The rearrangement links TRBV28 to TRBJ1-4, with D unclear. With 8 bases removed from V and 2 bases from J, the gap between germline ends came to 12 bases. The CDR3 is made up of 14 amino acids. Germline V gene data show CDR1 as MDHEN and CDR2 as SYDVKM. CDR3 DNA sequence: TGTGCCAGCCGGTGGGGTAATACTAATGAAAAACTGTTTTTT. It specifies CASRWGNTNEKLFF.

Only one count was recorded for this clone. This chain joins TRBV4-1 and TRBJ2-5; D not certain. Trimming pared 0 bases from V and 5 bases from J, leaving 13 bases between. Per germline, CDR1 MGHRA and CDR2 YSYEKL. The length of the CDR3 is 15 residues. The DNA of the CDR3 is TGCGCCAGCAGCCAAGAGGTGATGCTTCCCGAGACCCAGTACTTC. It translates to CASSQEVMLPETQYF.

This chain connects TRBV27 to TRBJ2-7, with D maybe TRBD1 (6 bases). The germline V gene encodes CDR1 MNHEY and CDR2 SMNVEV (reference sequence). The CDR3 sequence is 14 residues long. The V end lost 3 bases, the J end lost 0 bases, and 9 bases lay between the germline ends. The CDR3 nucleotides read TGTGCCAGCAGTTTCTACAGGGACTCCTACGAGCAGTACTTC. This codes for CASSFYRDSYEQYF.

The rearrangement links TRBV5-5 to TRBJ1-5; a possible D gene is TRBD1 (6 bases). Germline CDR1 SGHKS, CDR2 YYEKEE (reference sequence). The V end was cut by 1 base, the J end by 3 bases, with 14 bases between. The CDR3 has 16 amino acids. CDR3 in DNA: TGTGCCAGCAGCTTGATAACGGACAGTCACAATCAGCCCCAGCATTTT. Its translation is CASSLITDSHNQPQHF.

The chain combines TRBV6-5 with TRBJ1-5, with unresolved D. With 5 bases removed from V and 2 bases from J, the gap between germline ends came to 10 bases. The germline gives CDR1 MNHEY, CDR2 SVGAGI. This CDR3 has 14 amino acids. CDR3 residues: CASSERGGNQPQHF. Written as DNA, the CDR3 is TGTGCCAGCAGTGAGAGAGGCGGCAATCAGCCCCAGCATTTT.

This clone was observed a few times. The chain joins TRBV6-6 to TRBJ1-2, with D possibly being TRBD1 (6 bases). The germline V gene encodes CDR1 MNHNY and CDR2 SVGAGI (reference sequence). Trimming stripped 7 bases from V and 5 bases from J, with 17 bases between. The CDR3 consists of 14 residues. The chain's CDR3 is CASTQPDSSYGYTF. DNA for the CDR3: TGTGCCAGCACCCAACCGGACAGTAGTTATGGCTACACCTTC.

The V and J genes are TRBV2 and TRBJ2-7; weak D call: TRBD1 (6 bases). V lost 7 bases and J 2 bases, leaving 15 bases between the germline ends. From germline, CDR1 is SNHLY and CDR2 FYNNEI. This CDR3 comprises 14 residues. CDR3 amino acids: CASTLTGPPYEQYF. In nucleotides, the CDR3 is TGTGCCAGCACTCTAACAGGGCCCCCCTACGAGCAGTACTTC.

This sequence joins TRBV5-1 and TRBJ2-3; D is unclear. CDR3 length: 12 residues. V was trimmed by 2 bases and J by 2 bases, leaving 3 bases between them. Germline values: CDR1 SGHRS, CDR2 YFSETQ. The CDR3 DNA follows: TGCGCCAGCAGCTTTCTCACAGATACGCAGTATTTT. Its translation is CASSFLTDTQYF.

A few counts support this clone. The chain combines TRBV5-6 with TRBJ1-6, with D unresolved. This CDR3 has 14 residues. Trimming removed 1 base from V and 5 bases from J, with 7 bases in between. Germline CDR1 SGHDT, CDR2 YYEEEE. CDR3 DNA sequence: TGTGCCAGCAGCTTGCGGATAAATAATTCACCCCTCCACTTT. This encodes CASSLRINNSPLHF.

The chain recombines TRBV27 with TRBJ2-7; possibly TRBD2 for D (5 bases). Germline CDR1 reads MNHEY; CDR2 reads SMNVEV (reference sequence). The CDR3 is 14 amino acids. V was shortened by 4 bases and J by 1 base, with 11 bases between the two germline ends. CDR3 in DNA: TGTGCCAGCAGTTCAGAGGGCAGATCCTACGAGCAGTACTTC. Translation gives CASSSEGRSYEQYF.

The chain has TRBV5-1 and TRBJ2-3; 11 nucleotides match TRBD2. Germline loops: CDR1 SGHRS, CDR2 YFSETQ. The CDR3 is 16 amino acids. Unmatched junction bases numbered 4, after V lost 4 bases and J lost 0 bases. This CDR3 is CASSPGLAASTDTQYF. Written as DNA, the CDR3 is TGCGCCAGCAGCCCGGGACTAGCGGCTAGCACAGATACGCAGTATTTT.

In its sample, this clone was seen a few times. The chain is built from TRBV6-5 and TRBJ1-2; D possibly corresponds to TRBD1 (5 bases). CDR1 is MNHEY and CDR2 is SVGAGI in the germline V gene. V gave up 8 bases and J gave up 7 bases, with 14 bases separating them. The CDR3 sequence is 12 residues long. In DNA form, the CDR3 reads TGTGCCAGCTCGGACACTCCGAGTGGCTACACCTTC. This translates into CASSDTPSGYTF.